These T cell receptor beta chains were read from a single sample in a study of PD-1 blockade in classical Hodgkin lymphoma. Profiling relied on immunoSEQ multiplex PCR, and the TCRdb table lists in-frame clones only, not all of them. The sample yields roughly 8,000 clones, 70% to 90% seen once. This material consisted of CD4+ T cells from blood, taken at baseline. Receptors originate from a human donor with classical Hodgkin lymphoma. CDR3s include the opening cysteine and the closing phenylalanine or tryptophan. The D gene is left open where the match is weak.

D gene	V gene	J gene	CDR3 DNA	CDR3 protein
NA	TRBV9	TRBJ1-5	TGTGCCAGCAGCGATGACGGGAATCAGCCCCAGCATTTT	CASSDDGNQPQHF
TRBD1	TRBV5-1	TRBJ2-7	TGCGCCAGCAGCCGGGACAGAGAACCCTCCTACGAGCAGTACTTC	CASSRDREPSYEQYF
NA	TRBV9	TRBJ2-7	TGTGCCAGCAGCGTCCGGGACATTTCCTACGAGCAGTACTTC	CASSVRDISYEQYF
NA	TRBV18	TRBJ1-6	TGTGCCAGCTCACCAAGGGAGAATTCACCCCTCCACTTT	CASSPRENSPLHF
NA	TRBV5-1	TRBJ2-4	TGCGCCAGCAGCTTAGTTATCGCCGGAGCCAAAAACATTCAGTACTTC	CASSLVIAGAKNIQYF
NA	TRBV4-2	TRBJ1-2	TGTGCCAGCAGCCAAGCCGACACGACGGGCTATGGCTACACCTTC	CASSQADTTGYGYTF
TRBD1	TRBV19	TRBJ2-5	TGTGCCAGTAGTATCTGGACAGGGGAAGAGACCCAGTACTTC	CASSIWTGEETQYF
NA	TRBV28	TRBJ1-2	TGTGCCAGCAGTTTAGAGGTCTATGGCTACACCTTC	CASSLEVYGYTF
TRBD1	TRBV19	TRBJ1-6	TGTGCCTCAAGCCCCGGGACAGGGGGGCGCCCAAATTCACCCCTCCACTTT	CASSPGTGGRPNSPLHF
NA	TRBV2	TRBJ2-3	TGTGCCAGCAGCGGCGGACAGAGTGTAGCAGATACGCAGTATTTT	CASSGGQSVADTQYF